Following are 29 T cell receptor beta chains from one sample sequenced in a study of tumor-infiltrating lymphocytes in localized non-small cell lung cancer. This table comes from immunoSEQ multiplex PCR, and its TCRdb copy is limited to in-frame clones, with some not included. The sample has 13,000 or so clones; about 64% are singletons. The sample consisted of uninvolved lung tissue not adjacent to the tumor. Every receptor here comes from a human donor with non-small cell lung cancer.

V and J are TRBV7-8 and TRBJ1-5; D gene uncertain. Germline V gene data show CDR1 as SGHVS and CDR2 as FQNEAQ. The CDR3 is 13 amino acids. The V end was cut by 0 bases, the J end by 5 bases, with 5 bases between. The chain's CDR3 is CASSLAGDQPQHF. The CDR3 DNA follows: TGTGCCAGCAGCTTAGCGGGTGATCAGCCCCAGCATTTT.

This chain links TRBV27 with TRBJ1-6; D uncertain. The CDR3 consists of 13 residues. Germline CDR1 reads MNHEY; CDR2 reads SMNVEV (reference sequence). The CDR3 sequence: CASKGWGNSPLHF. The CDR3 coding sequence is TGTGCATCAAAAGGGTGGGGTAATTCACCCCTCCACTTT.

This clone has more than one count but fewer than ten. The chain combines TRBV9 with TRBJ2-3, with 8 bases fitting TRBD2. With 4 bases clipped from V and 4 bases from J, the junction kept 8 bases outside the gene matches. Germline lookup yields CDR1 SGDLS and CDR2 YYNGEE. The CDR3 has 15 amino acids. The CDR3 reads CASSFSGIVADTQYF. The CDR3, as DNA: TGTGCCAGCAGCTTTAGCGGGATTGTGGCAGATACGCAGTATTTT.

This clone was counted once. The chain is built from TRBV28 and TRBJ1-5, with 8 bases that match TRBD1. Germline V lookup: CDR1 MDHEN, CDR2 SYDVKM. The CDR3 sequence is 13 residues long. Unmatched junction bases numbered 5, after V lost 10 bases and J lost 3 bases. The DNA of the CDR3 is TGTGCCACCACAGGGGGATTCAATCAGCCCCAGCATTTT. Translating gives CATTGGFNQPQHF.

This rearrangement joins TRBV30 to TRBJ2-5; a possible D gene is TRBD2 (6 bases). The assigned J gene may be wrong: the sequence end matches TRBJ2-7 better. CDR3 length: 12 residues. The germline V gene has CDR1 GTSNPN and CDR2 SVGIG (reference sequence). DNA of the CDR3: TGTGCCTGGGGCTTGACTAGTTTCGAGCAGTACTTC. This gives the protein CAWGLTSFEQYF.

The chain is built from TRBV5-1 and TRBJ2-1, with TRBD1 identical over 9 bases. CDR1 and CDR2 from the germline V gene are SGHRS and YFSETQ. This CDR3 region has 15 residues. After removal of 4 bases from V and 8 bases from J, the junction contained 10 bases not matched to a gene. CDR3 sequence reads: CASSGQGQGYHEQFF. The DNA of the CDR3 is TGCGCCAGCAGCGGACAGGGGCAGGGGTACCATGAGCAGTTCTTC.

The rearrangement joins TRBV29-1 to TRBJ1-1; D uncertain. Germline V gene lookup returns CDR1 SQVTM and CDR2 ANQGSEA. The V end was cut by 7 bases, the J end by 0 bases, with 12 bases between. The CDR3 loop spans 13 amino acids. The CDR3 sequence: CSGLVDLNTEAFF. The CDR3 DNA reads TGCAGCGGGCTGGTCGATTTGAACACTGAAGCTTTCTTT.

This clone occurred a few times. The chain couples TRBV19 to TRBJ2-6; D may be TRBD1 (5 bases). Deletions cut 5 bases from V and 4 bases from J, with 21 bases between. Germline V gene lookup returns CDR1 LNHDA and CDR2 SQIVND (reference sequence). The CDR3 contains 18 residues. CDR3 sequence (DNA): TGTGCCAGTAGTGAATTGGACAAGGGGCCAAGGGGGGCCAACGTCCTGACTTTC. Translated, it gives CASSELDKGPRGANVLTF.

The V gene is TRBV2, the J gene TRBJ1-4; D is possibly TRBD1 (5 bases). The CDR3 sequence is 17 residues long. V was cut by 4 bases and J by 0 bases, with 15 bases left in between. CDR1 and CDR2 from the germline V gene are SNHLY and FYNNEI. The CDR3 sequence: CASSGGRVATTNEKLFF. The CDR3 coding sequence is TGTGCCAGCAGTGGGGGACGTGTCGCTACAACTAATGAAAAACTGTTTTTT.

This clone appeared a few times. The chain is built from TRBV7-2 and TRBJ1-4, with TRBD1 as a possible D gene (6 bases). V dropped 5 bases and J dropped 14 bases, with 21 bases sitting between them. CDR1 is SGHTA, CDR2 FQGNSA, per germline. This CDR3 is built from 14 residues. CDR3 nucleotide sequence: TGTGCCAGCAGCCCCCCGGGGGGCGAAAGATCGCTGTTTTTT. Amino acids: CASSPPGGERSLFF.

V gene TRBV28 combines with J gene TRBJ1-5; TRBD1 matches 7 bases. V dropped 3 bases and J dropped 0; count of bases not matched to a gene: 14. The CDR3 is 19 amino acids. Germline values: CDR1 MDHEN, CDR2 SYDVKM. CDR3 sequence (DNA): TGTGCCAGCAGTTTCAGCCGAGGACAGGACAGACTTAGCAATCAGCCCCAGCATTTT. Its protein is CASSFSRGQDRLSNQPQHF.

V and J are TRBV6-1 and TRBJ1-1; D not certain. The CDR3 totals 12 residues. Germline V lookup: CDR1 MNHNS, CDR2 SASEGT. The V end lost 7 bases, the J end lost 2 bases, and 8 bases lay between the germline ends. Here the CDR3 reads CASTIINTEAFF. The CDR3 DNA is TGTGCCAGCACGATTATCAACACTGAAGCTTTCTTT.

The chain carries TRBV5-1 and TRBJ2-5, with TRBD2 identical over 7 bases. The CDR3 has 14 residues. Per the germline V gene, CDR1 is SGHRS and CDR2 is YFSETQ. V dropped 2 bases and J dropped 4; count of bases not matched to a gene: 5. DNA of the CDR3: TGCGCCAGCAGCTTCGCGGGAGCGACAGAGACCCAGTACTTC. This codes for CASSFAGATETQYF. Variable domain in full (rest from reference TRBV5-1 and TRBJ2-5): KAGVTQTPRYLIKTRGQQVTLSCSPISGHRSVSWYQQTPGQGLQFLFEYFSETQRNKGNFPGRFSGRQFSNSRSEMNVSTLELGDSALYLCASSFAGATETQYFGPGTRLLVL.

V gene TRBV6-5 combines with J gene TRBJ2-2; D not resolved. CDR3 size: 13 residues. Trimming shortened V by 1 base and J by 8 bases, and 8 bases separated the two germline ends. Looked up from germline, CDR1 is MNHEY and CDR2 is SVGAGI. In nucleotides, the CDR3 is TGTGCCAGCAGTTACTTGGCTTGGGGGGAGCTGTTTTTT. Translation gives CASSYLAWGELFF.

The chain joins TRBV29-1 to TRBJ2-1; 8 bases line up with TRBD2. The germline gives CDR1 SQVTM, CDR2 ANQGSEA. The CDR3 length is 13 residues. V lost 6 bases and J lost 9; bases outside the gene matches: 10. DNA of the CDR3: TGCAGCGTCCTACCGGGGGGGGGCGCTGAGCAGTTCTTC. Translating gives CSVLPGGGAEQFF.

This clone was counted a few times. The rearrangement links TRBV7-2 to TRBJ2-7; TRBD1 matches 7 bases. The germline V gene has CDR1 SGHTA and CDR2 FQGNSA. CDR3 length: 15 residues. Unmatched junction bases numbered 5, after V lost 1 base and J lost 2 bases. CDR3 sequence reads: CASSLEWQGAYEQYF. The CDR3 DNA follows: TGTGCCAGCAGCTTAGAGTGGCAGGGGGCCTACGAGCAGTACTTC.

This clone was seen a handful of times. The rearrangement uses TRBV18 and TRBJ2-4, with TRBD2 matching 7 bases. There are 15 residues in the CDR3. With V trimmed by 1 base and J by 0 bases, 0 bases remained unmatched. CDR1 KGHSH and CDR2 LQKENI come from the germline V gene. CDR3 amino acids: CASSPLAGAKNIQYF. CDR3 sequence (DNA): TGTGCCAGCTCACCACTAGCGGGAGCCAAAAACATTCAGTACTTC.

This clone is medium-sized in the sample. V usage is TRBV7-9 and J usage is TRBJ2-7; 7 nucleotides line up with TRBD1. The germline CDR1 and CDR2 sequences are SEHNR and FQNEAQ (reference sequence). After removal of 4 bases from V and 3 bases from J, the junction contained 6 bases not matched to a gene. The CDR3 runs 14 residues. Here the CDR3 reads CASSSNRGRYEQYF. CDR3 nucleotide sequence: TGTGCCAGCAGCTCCAACAGGGGACGCTACGAGCAGTACTTC.

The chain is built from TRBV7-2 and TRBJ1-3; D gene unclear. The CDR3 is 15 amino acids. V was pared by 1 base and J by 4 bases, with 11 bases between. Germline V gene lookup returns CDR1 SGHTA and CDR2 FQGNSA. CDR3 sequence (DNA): TGTGCCAGCAGCTTAGGCAAAGTTCAGGGAAACACCATATATTTT. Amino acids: CASSLGKVQGNTIYF.

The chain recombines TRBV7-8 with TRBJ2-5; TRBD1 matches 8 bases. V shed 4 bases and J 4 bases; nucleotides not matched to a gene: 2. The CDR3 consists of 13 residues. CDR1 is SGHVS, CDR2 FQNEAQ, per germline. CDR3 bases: TGTGCCAGCAGCTCCAGGGGGCGAGAGACCCAGTACTTC. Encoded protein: CASSSRGRETQYF. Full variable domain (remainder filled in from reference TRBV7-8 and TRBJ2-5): GAGVSQSPRYKVAKRGQDVALRCDPISGHVSLFWYQQALGQGPEFLTYFQNEAQLDKSGLPSDRFFAERPEGSVSTLKIQRTQQEDSAVYLCASSSRGRETQYFGPGTRLLVL.

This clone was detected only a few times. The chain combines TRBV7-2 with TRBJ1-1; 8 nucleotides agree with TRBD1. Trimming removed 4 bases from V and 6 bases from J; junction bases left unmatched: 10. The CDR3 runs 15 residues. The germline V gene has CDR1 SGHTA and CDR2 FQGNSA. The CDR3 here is CASSSQGAGAAEAFF. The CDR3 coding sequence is TGTGCCAGCAGCTCTCAGGGGGCGGGGGCCGCTGAAGCTTTCTTT.

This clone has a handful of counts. This CDR3 is CASSPPWGSYYGYTF. In DNA form, the CDR3 reads TGTGCCAGCAGTCCTCCCTGGGGGTCTTACTATGGCTACACCTTC. The genes are TRBV27 and TRBJ1-2, with D maybe TRBD1 (5 bases). In germline, CDR1 is MNHEY, CDR2 SMNVEV (reference sequence). V lost 5 bases and J 3 bases, leaving 16 bases between the germline ends. The CDR3 has 15 amino acids.

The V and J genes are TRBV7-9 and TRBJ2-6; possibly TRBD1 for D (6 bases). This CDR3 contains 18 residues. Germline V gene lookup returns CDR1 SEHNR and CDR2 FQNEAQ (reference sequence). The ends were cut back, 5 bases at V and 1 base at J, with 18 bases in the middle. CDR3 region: CASSTGTNFGSGANVLTF. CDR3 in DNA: TGTGCCAGCAGCACGGGGACAAACTTTGGTTCTGGGGCCAACGTCCTGACTTTC.

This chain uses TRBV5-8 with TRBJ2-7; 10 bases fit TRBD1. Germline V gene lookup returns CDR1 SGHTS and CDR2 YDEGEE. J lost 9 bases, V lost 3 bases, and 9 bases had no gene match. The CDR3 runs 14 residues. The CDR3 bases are TGTGCCAGCAGCTGGGACAGGGGCTCTCTTCGGCAGTACGTC. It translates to CASSWDRGSLRQYV.

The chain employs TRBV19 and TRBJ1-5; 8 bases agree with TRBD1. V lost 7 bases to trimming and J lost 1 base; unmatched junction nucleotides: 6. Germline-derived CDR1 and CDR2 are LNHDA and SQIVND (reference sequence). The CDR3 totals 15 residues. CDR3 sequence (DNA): TGTGCCAGTATTCCCGGACAGGGAAGCAATCAGCCCCAGCATTTT. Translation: CASIPGQGSNQPQHF.

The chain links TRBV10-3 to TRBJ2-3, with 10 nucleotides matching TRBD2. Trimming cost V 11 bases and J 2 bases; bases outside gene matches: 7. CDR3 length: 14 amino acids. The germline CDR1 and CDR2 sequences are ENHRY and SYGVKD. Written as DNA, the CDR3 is TGTGCCTCGTCTAGCGGGGGAACCACAGATACGCAGTATTTT. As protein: CASSSGGTTDTQYF.

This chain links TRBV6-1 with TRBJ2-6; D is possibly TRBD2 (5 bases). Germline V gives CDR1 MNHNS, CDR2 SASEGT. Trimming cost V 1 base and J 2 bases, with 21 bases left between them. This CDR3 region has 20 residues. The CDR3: CASSEEALILALTGANVLTF. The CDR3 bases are TGTGCCAGCAGTGAAGAAGCCTTAATCTTAGCGTTGACTGGGGCCAACGTCCTGACTTTC.

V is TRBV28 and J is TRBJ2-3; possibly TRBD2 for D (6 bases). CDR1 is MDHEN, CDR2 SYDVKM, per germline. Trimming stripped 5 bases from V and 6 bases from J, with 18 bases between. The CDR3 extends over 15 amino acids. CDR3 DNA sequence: TGTGCCAGCAGTCCACCGGGACTCACGACGGATACGCAGTATTTT. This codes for CASSPPGLTTDTQYF.

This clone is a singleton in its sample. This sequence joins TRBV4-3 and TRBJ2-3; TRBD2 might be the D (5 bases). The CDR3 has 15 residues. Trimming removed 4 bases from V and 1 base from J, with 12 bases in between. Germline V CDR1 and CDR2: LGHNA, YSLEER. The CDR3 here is CASSPFNGGTDTQYF. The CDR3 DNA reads TGCGCCAGCAGCCCCTTTAACGGGGGCACAGATACGCAGTATTTT.